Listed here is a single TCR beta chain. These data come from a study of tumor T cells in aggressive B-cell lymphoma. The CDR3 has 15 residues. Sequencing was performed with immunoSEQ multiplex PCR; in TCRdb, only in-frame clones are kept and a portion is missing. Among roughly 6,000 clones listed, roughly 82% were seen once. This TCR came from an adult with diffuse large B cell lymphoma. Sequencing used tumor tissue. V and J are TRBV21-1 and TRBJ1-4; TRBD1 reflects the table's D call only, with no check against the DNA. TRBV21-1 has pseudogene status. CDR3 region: CASSISSTGKEKLSF. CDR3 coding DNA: TGTGCCAGCAGCATTTCGTCGACAGGGAAGGAAAAACTGTCTTTT.